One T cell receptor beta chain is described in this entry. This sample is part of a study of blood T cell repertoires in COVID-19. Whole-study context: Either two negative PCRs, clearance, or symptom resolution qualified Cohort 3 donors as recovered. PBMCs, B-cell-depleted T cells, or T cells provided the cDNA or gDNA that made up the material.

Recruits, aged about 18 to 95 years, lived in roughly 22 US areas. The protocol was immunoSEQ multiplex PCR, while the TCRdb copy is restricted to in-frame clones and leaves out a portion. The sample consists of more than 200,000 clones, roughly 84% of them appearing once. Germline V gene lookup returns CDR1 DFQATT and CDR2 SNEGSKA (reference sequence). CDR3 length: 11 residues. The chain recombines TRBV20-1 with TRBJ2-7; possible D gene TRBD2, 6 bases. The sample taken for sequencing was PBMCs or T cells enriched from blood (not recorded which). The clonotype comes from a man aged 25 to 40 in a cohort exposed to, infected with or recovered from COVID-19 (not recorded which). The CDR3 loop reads CSRGGVNEQYF. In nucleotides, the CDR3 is TGCAGCCGCGGCGGGGTGAACGAGCAGTACTTC.